The 11 T cell receptor beta chains below all came from one sample that was sequenced in a study of cytomegalovirus exposure and HLA in healthy donors. Some clones are missing from TCRdb's copy, which holds only in-frame ones; the method was immunoSEQ multiplex PCR. This sample has about 160,000 clones, with approximately 86% found just once. The sample comprised PBMCs. Source of these receptors: a woman between 18 and 29 years old in good health and CMV-seronegative.

The chain joins TRBV29-1 to TRBJ2-5; D is possibly TRBD1 (5 bases). This CDR3 spans 12 amino acids. Germline CDR1 is SQVTM and CDR2 is ANQGSEA. Trimming shortened V by 4 bases and J by 3 bases, and 9 bases separated the two germline ends. The CDR3 spells CSVGTPEETQYF. The CDR3 DNA is TGCAGCGTTGGGACACCAGAAGAGACCCAGTACTTC.

The chain combines TRBV6-1 with TRBJ2-5, with D maybe TRBD2 (7 bases). V was pared by 0 bases and J by 5 bases, with 13 bases between. The germline CDR1 and CDR2 sequences are MNHNS and SASEGT. CDR3 length: 15 amino acids. The CDR3 sequence: CASSEAPGGRETQYF. CDR3 in DNA: TGTGCCAGCAGTGAAGCACCGGGGGGCCGGGAGACCCAGTACTTC.

J is TRBJ2-1 and V is TRBV6-6, with TRBD2 matching 14 bases. CDR1 is MNHNY and CDR2 is SVGAGI in the germline V gene (reference sequence). With V trimmed by 6 bases and J by 8 bases, 3 bases remained unmatched. The CDR3 loop spans 14 amino acids. The DNA for the CDR3 is TGTGCCAGCAGCCTGACTAGCGGGAGGGATGAGCAGTTCTTC. Translation: CASSLTSGRDEQFF.

V and J are TRBV2 and TRBJ1-1; possible D gene TRBD1, 5 bases. Germline CDR1 SNHLY, CDR2 FYNNEI. The CDR3 has 14 amino acids. The V gene lost 3 bases and the J gene lost 5 bases, with 13 bases spanning the gap. This CDR3 is CASSDEGRETEAFF. The DNA for the CDR3 is TGTGCCAGCAGTGACGAGGGGCGGGAGACTGAAGCTTTCTTT.

The V gene is TRBV20-1, the J gene TRBJ2-5, with no clear D. V was pared by 5 bases and J by 4 bases, with 5 bases between. The CDR3 is made up of 10 amino acids. Germline V CDR1 and CDR2: DFQATT, SNEGSKA (reference sequence). The CDR3 DNA reads TGCAGTGCTCGCGTAGAGACCCAGTACTTC. Amino acids: CSARVETQYF.

The chain combines TRBV19 with TRBJ1-1; unclear D gene. There are 15 residues in the CDR3. CDR1 and CDR2 from the germline V gene are LNHDA and SQIVND (reference sequence). The germline V and J ends were trimmed by 3 bases and 1 base, with 12 bases remaining between them. CDR3: CASSIIGSGNTEAFF. The CDR3 bases are TGTGCCAGTAGTATCATTGGGTCGGGGAACACTGAAGCTTTCTTT.

The V gene is TRBV7-3, the J gene TRBJ1-1, with 8 bases identical to TRBD1. This CDR3 is built from 13 residues. CDR1 is SGHTA and CDR2 is FQGTGA in the germline V gene. J lost 7 bases, V lost 5 bases, and 6 bases had no gene match. Written as DNA, the CDR3 is TGTGCCAGCAGCGGACAGGGAGATGATGAAGCTTTCTTT. Protein product: CASSGQGDDEAFF.

The chain combines TRBV19 with TRBJ2-7, with D possibly matching TRBD1 (5 bases). This CDR3 region has 14 residues. CDR1 is LNHDA, CDR2 SQIVND, per germline (reference sequence). Trimming cost V 1 base and J 0 bases, with 7 bases left between them. The CDR3 is CASSIGRDSYEQYF. The CDR3 nucleotides read TGTGCCAGTAGTATAGGCAGGGACTCCTACGAGCAGTACTTC.

The chain combines TRBV5-6 with TRBJ2-7, with 10 nucleotides matching TRBD2. The J segment lost 3 bases and the V segment lost 2 bases, leaving 2 bases of the junction unmatched. Germline V CDR1 and CDR2: SGHDT, YYEEEE. The CDR3 runs 14 residues. As DNA, the CDR3 is TGTGCCAGCAGCTTAGGACTAGCGGTCTACGAGCAGTACTTC. This codes for CASSLGLAVYEQYF.

This chain uses TRBV29-1 with TRBJ1-1, with 7 nucleotides matching TRBD1. The CDR3 is made up of 13 amino acids. The junction had 4 bases not matched to a gene; V was cut back by 5 bases and J by 1 base. The V gene's germline CDR1 is SQVTM and CDR2 ANQGSEA. CDR3 residues: CSVLGDRNTEAFF. CDR3 nucleotides: TGCAGCGTTCTAGGGGACAGGAACACTGAAGCTTTCTTT.

The chain couples TRBV2 to TRBJ1-1; D is possibly TRBD1 (5 bases). Germline CDR1 is SNHLY and CDR2 is FYNNEI. The CDR3 loop spans 17 amino acids. V was trimmed by 7 bases and J by 2 bases, leaving 23 bases between them. CDR3 in DNA: TGTGCCAGCATTCGATCTCTCCGGGCAGGGAAAAACACTGAAGCTTTCTTT. Its translation: CASIRSLRAGKNTEAFF.